These 25 T cell receptor beta chains share one sample of origin, sequenced in a study of response to subunit inactivated influenza vaccine. TCRdb itself ran the RT-PCR reads through MiXCR, one entry per CDR3 protein. Here the sample spans roughly 780,000 distinct CDR3 sequences, about a fifth being singletons. Here the sequenced sample was PBMCs from blood, taken 5 to 6 days after vaccination. These receptors were taken from a man aged 45-65 years who received an inactivated influenza vaccine.

The chain is built from TRBV6-1 and TRBJ1-4, with D maybe TRBD1 (6 bases). The V gene's germline CDR1 is MNHNS and CDR2 SASEGT. V lost 6 bases to trimming and J lost 3 bases, with 14 bases between them. The CDR3 runs to 15 residues. The CDR3 DNA is TGTGCCAGCAGAGCGGGGGGCCTGGCTAATGAAAAACTGTTTTTT. It specifies CASRAGGLANEKLFF.

This clonotype was detected many times. V usage is TRBV4-3 and J usage is TRBJ2-3; tentatively, D is TRBD1 or TRBD2 (6 bases each). CDR3 length equals 13 residues. Germline values: CDR1 LGHNA, CDR2 YSLEER. The V end lost 0 bases, the J end lost 8 bases, and 9 bases lay between the germline ends. The CDR3 DNA is TGCGCCAGCAGCCAAGACAGGGGAGGTACGCAGTATTTT. The encoded protein is CASSQDRGGTQYF.

This clonotype showed up just a few times. CDR3 coding DNA: TGCGCCAGCAGCCAAGGCCCTGTTTGGACTAGCACCGAGACCCAGTACTTC. It yields the protein CASSQGPVWTSTETQYF. J is TRBJ2-5 and V is TRBV4-3; 8 bases map to TRBD2. The CDR3 length is 17 residues. The J segment lost 5 bases and the V segment lost 1 base, leaving 12 bases of the junction unmatched. Germline V CDR1 and CDR2: LGHNA, YSLEER.

The chain has TRBV7-9 and TRBJ2-2, with 7 bases that match TRBD2. CDR1 SEHNR and CDR2 FQNEAQ come from the germline V gene (reference sequence). The CDR3 spans 16 residues. The V segment lost 7 bases and the J segment 1 base; nucleotides outside the gene matches: 9. This chain's CDR3 is CASIPWEGLNTGELFF. Here the CDR3 DNA reads TGTGCCAGCATCCCATGGGAGGGACTGAACACCGGGGAGCTGTTTTTT.

CDR3 DNA: TGTGCCAGCAGTGACAGGGGGCCTGGAAACACCATATATTTT. Its protein product is CASSDRGPGNTIYF. This chain links TRBV2 with TRBJ1-3; 8 nucleotides align to TRBD1. The CDR3 loop spans 14 amino acids. Germline V CDR1 and CDR2: SNHLY, FYNNEI. V lost 3 bases to trimming and J lost 2 bases; unmatched junction nucleotides: 0.

The chain employs TRBV7-3 and TRBJ2-2; D unresolved. Germline CDR1 SGHTA, CDR2 FQGTGA. Trimming pared 0 bases from V and 1 base from J, leaving 6 bases between. The CDR3 consists of 15 residues. The CDR3 protein is CASSLTPGNTGELFF. CDR3 DNA sequence: TGTGCCAGCAGCTTAACGCCAGGGAACACCGGGGAGCTGTTTTTT.

The chain uses TRBV28 and TRBJ2-7; 7 nucleotides match TRBD2. This CDR3 contains 16 residues. J gave up 6 bases and V 6 bases, and 17 bases lay outside the gene matches. The germline CDR1 and CDR2 sequences are MDHEN and SYDVKM. This CDR3 is CASRDPGGIPSFEQYF. The DNA of the CDR3 is TGTGCCAGCAGGGACCCCGGGGGGATCCCCTCTTTCGAGCAGTACTTC.

The rearrangement uses TRBV30 and TRBJ1-5; tentatively, D is TRBD1 (6 bases). The CDR3 is made up of 13 amino acids. Germline-derived CDR1 and CDR2 are GTSNPN and SVGIG (reference sequence). V was trimmed by 1 base and J by 6 bases, leaving 10 bases between them. The CDR3 region has the DNA TGTGCCTGGAGTGGGGGGGGCGGTCAGCCCCAGCATTTT. Translating gives CAWSGGGGQPQHF. The full variable domain, in which reference TRBV30 and TRBJ1-5 provide the parts outside the CDR3, is SQTIHQWPATLVQPVGSPLSLECTVEGTSNPNLYWYRQAAGRGLQLLFYSVGIGQISSEVPQNLSASRPQDRQFILSSKKLLLSDSGFYLCAWSGGGGQPQHFGDGTRLSIL.

The chain links TRBV10-3 to TRBJ1-2; D ambiguous. The CDR3 has 15 amino acids. V was shortened by 6 bases and J by 2 bases, with 16 bases between the two germline ends. Germline V gives CDR1 ENHRY, CDR2 SYGVKD. The CDR3 reads CAIRRPVLDNYGYTF. DNA for the CDR3: TGTGCCATCAGAAGACCGGTCTTGGACAACTATGGCTACACCTTC.

The V call is TRBV7-9, the J call TRBJ1-1; D uncertain. The germline gives CDR1 SEHNR, CDR2 FQNEAQ (reference sequence). This CDR3 region has 12 residues. Trimming cost V 2 bases and J 6 bases, with 7 bases left between them. In DNA form, the CDR3 reads TGTGCCAGCAGCTTATGGGTGTCTGAAGCTTTCTTT. The encoded protein is CASSLWVSEAFF.

This clonotype has a handful of counts. The chain couples TRBV7-9 to TRBJ1-4; D unclear. The V and J ends lost 8 bases and 8 bases respectively, with 12 bases between them. Germline assignment: CDR1 SEHNR and CDR2 FQNEAQ (reference sequence). The CDR3 covers 12 residues. DNA for the CDR3: TGTGCCAGCGCGGAAGCTCGGGAAAAACTGTTTTTT. It yields the protein CASAEAREKLFF.

A few counts support this clonotype. The V call is TRBV20-1, the J call TRBJ2-4; D is unclear. The CDR3 spans 17 residues. The germline CDR1 and CDR2 sequences are DFQATT and SNEGSKA (reference sequence). V was shortened by 0 bases and J by 1 base, with 16 bases between the two germline ends. In DNA form, the CDR3 reads TGCAGTGCTAGAGATACGGGCGGAAAGGAGGCCAAAAACATTCAGTACTTC. Protein sequence: CSARDTGGKEAKNIQYF.

The rearrangement uses TRBV29-1 and TRBJ1-5; D is perhaps TRBD1 (5 bases). This CDR3 is 13 amino acids long. V lost 4 bases to trimming and J lost 2 bases, with 9 bases between them. CDR1 SQVTM and CDR2 ANQGSEA come from the germline V gene. Written as DNA, the CDR3 is TGCAGCGTTGGGGGGGACGGCAATCAGCCCCAGCATTTT. The encoded protein is CSVGGDGNQPQHF.

This clonotype was counted a few times. The rearrangement uses TRBV20-1 and TRBJ2-3; 9 bases fit TRBD2. The CDR3 consists of 14 residues. CDR1 DFQATT and CDR2 SNEGSKA come from the germline V gene (reference sequence). The junction had 4 bases not matched to a gene; V was cut back by 2 bases and J by 4 bases. The DNA for the CDR3 is TGCAGTGCTAGACCAGGACTAGCGCCAGATACGCAGTATTTT. Translation: CSARPGLAPDTQYF.

The CDR3: CASSQVGEMGEQYF. The CDR3 coding sequence is TGTGCCAGCAGCCAAGTGGGGGAGATGGGCGAGCAGTACTTC. V usage is TRBV4-2 and J usage is TRBJ2-7; D is tentatively TRBD1 or TRBD2 (5 bases each). The CDR3 runs to 14 residues. With 1 base removed from V and 6 bases from J, the gap between germline ends came to 13 bases. Germline CDR1 LGHNA, CDR2 YNFKEQ.

This clonotype showed up just a few times. The chain uses TRBV20-1 and TRBJ1-1; D is possibly TRBD1 (5 bases). Germline V lookup: CDR1 DFQATT, CDR2 SNEGSKA (reference sequence). V was shortened by 6 bases and J by 5 bases, with 16 bases between the two germline ends. This CDR3 is built from 13 residues. As DNA, the CDR3 is TGCAGTGCCGACCCCAGGGACGGAACTGAAGCTTTCTTT. It translates to CSADPRDGTEAFF.

This clonotype has a count of ten or more. V and J are TRBV4-2 and TRBJ2-1, with a tentative D call TRBD2 (5 bases). Trimming shortened V by 0 bases and J by 4 bases, and 10 bases separated the two germline ends. Germline assignment: CDR1 LGHNA and CDR2 YNFKEQ. This CDR3 is built from 15 residues. DNA of the CDR3: TGTGCCAGCAGCCAAGATCGGGGAACATACAATGAGCAGTTCTTC. As protein: CASSQDRGTYNEQFF.

Only a few counts were recorded for this clonotype. The rearrangement uses TRBV4-2 and TRBJ2-7; D gene unclear. The CDR3 has 17 residues. The V end lost 1 base, the J end lost 4 bases, and 20 bases lay between the germline ends. CDR1 and CDR2 from the germline V gene are LGHNA and YNFKEQ. The CDR3 nucleotides are TGTGCCAGCAGCCAAGCGGTGGGGTATAGGGAACGGTACGAGCAGTACTTC. It encodes CASSQAVGYRERYEQYF.

This sequence joins TRBV6-2 or TRBV6-3 and TRBJ2-7; D is uncertain. The CDR3 sequence is 13 residues long. Germline values: CDR1 MNHEY, CDR2 SVGEGT. Trimming removed 6 bases at V and 3 bases at J, with 12 bases between. This chain's CDR3 is CASRGGGLYEQYF. The DNA of the CDR3 is TGTGCCAGCAGAGGCGGTGGCCTCTACGAGCAGTACTTC.

The chain links TRBV5-1 to TRBJ1-5; the match to TRBD1 covers 9 bases. The CDR3 spans 15 residues. The V gene end was trimmed by 2 bases and the J gene end by 7 bases; junction bases not matched to a gene: 7. Germline V gene data show CDR1 as SGHRS and CDR2 as YFSETQ. In nucleotides, the CDR3 is TGCGCCAGCAGCTTCTCGGGACAGGGAGACCAGCCCCAGCATTTT. Protein product: CASSFSGQGDQPQHF.

This clonotype was detected only a few times. This rearrangement joins TRBV7-3 to TRBJ2-1; D perhaps matches TRBD1 (6 bases). The CDR3 runs 13 residues. Germline-derived CDR1 and CDR2 are SGHTA and FQGTGA. Trimming cost V 5 bases and J 7 bases, with 12 bases left between them. CDR3 in DNA: TGTGCCAGCAGCCCATCTGACAGGAATGAGCAGTTCTTC. This encodes CASSPSDRNEQFF.

The rearrangement links TRBV18 to TRBJ2-7; D is undetermined. V was trimmed by 3 bases and J by 0 bases, leaving 15 bases between them. Germline CDR1 and CDR2: KGHSH and LQKENI. The CDR3 contains 16 residues. The CDR3 DNA reads as TGTGCCAGCTCACCGCAAAGCACGGGTAGCTCCTACGAGCAGTACTTC. Translation gives CASSPQSTGSSYEQYF.

This clonotype has just a few counts. In DNA, the CDR3 is TGCGCCAGCAGCTTGGCCTCTCGCTCCTACGAGCAGTACTTC. It encodes CASSLASRSYEQYF. V usage is TRBV5-1 and J usage is TRBJ2-7; D remains unclear. The CDR3 is made up of 14 amino acids. Per the germline V gene, CDR1 is SGHRS and CDR2 is YFSETQ. V was clipped by 0 bases and J by 0 bases, with 7 bases between them.

Only a few counts were recorded for this clonotype. The CDR3 spells CASSHRAEQYF. The CDR3 DNA is TGTGCCAGCAGTCACCGGGCCGAGCAGTACTTC. The V and J genes are TRBV27 and TRBJ2-7; D remains ambiguous. This CDR3 is built from 11 residues. Trimming removed 5 bases from V and 6 bases from J, with 8 bases in between. The germline gives CDR1 MNHEY, CDR2 SMNVEV (reference sequence).

This rearrangement joins TRBV15 to TRBJ2-3; D gene uncertain. In germline, CDR1 is LNHNV, CDR2 YYDKDF (reference sequence). This CDR3 is built from 13 residues. V lost 8 bases, J lost 3 bases, and 12 bases lay in between. The CDR3 DNA follows: TGTGCCACCGGCCGTCAGTCGACAGATACGCAGTATTTT. It translates to CATGRQSTDTQYF.